Shown below are 5 T cell receptor beta chains from a single sample sequenced in a study of T cells after yellow fever vaccination. TCRdb fed the 5' RACE reads into MiXCR, producing one record per CDR3 protein. The sample includes some 150,000 distinct CDR3 sequences, roughly a tenth seen only once; the top ten take roughly a third. Sequences were derived from CD8+ T cells sorted from PBMCs, sampled 45 days after the yellow fever booster vaccination. These receptors were obtained from a man younger than 30 who received the YFV17D yellow fever vaccine.

V gene TRBV7-9 combines with J gene TRBJ1-1; D remains unclear. The CDR3 is 13 residues long. V was clipped by 6 bases and J by 1 base, with 9 bases between them. From germline, CDR1 is SEHNR and CDR2 FQNEAQ (reference sequence). CDR3 sequence (DNA): TGTGCCAGCAGAGACATCGAGAACACTGAAGCTTTCTTT. Translating gives CASRDIENTEAFF.

The V gene is TRBV2, the J gene TRBJ1-2, with 7 bases that match TRBD1. The CDR3 is 15 residues long. The junction had 9 bases not matched to a gene; V was cut back by 6 bases and J by 2 bases. CDR1 SNHLY and CDR2 FYNNEI come from the germline V gene. The CDR3, as DNA: TGTGCCAGCAGCCCAGGGGGGGGATACAACTATGGCTACACCTTC. Translated, it gives CASSPGGGYNYGYTF.

V gene TRBV10-3 combines with J gene TRBJ2-7; 12 positions match TRBD2. V trimming: 3 bases; J trimming: 6 bases; junction bases outside the gene matches: 9. The CDR3 length is 16 residues. From germline, CDR1 is ENHRY and CDR2 SYGVKD. This chain's CDR3 is CAISDLASGGAGEQYV. CDR3 in DNA: TGTGCCATCAGTGACCTCGCTAGCGGGGGGGCCGGCGAGCAGTACGTC.

This clonotype was observed a handful of times. V gene TRBV28 combines with J gene TRBJ2-7, with no clear D. V was trimmed by 4 bases and J by 1 base, leaving 8 bases between them. CDR3 length: 13 residues. CDR1 MDHEN and CDR2 SYDVKM come from the germline V gene. The CDR3 coding sequence is TGTGCCAGCAGTTCAAGGGTATCCTACGAGCAGTACGTC. Translating gives CASSSRVSYEQYV.

This clonotype was recorded many times. This chain uses TRBV5-1 with TRBJ2-7; D is possibly TRBD1 or TRBD2 (6 bases each). V was pared by 1 base and J by 3 bases, with 14 bases between. CDR3 length: 15 amino acids. Germline V lookup: CDR1 SGHRS, CDR2 YFSETQ. This CDR3 is CASSLLTGAYYEQYF. CDR3 bases: TGCGCCAGCAGCTTGTTAACGGGGGCGTACTACGAGCAGTACTTC.